These 4 T cell receptor beta chains were all obtained from the same sample, sequenced in a study of blood T cell repertoires in COVID-19. Method: immunoSEQ multiplex PCR; TCRdb's copy keeps in-frame clones and lacks some. This repertoire shows fewer than 200,000 clones, roughly 88% found once; its top ten account for approximately 5%. Sequencing was done on a sample of peripheral blood. The receptors stem from a man aged 18-30 years with COVID-19, enrolled during active disease.

The V call is TRBV10-3, the J call TRBJ1-2; a weak D match, TRBD1 (6 bases). Looked up from germline, CDR1 is ENHRY and CDR2 is SYGVKD. This CDR3 contains 12 residues. V lost 7 bases, J lost 7 bases, and 13 bases lay in between. CDR3: CAITQQGTGYTF. CDR3 DNA sequence: TGTGCCATCACACAGCAGGGGACTGGCTACACCTTC.

The genes are TRBV7-2 and TRBJ2-5; the match to TRBD1 covers 7 bases. The CDR3 totals 14 residues. The V gene's germline CDR1 is SGHTA and CDR2 FQGNSA. V was clipped by 0 bases and J by 5 bases; unmatched bases: 3. CDR3 coding DNA: TGTGCCAGCAGCTTAGCGACAGGGCGGGAGACCCAGTACTTC. Translated: CASSLATGRETQYF.

This chain links TRBV3-1 (or the pseudogene TRBV3-2) with TRBJ2-7; D is perhaps TRBD2 (6 bases). CDR3 length: 15 amino acids. Germline V gene lookup returns CDR1 LGHDT and CDR2 YNNKEL (reference sequence). The ends were cut back, 4 bases at V and 2 bases at J, with 15 bases in the middle. CDR3 DNA sequence: TGTGCCAGCAGCCGAATGGTAGCGGCCACCTACGAGCAGTACTTC. Encoded protein: CASSRMVAATYEQYF.

V usage is TRBV19 and J usage is TRBJ2-7; 7 bases map to TRBD2. The trim removed 5 bases at V and 4 bases at J, leaving 14 bases unmatched. Germline CDR1 is LNHDA and CDR2 is SQIVND (reference sequence). This CDR3 spans 16 amino acids. The CDR3 region is CASSQPSGALPYEQYF. The CDR3 DNA sequence: TGTGCCAGTAGTCAACCCAGCGGGGCCCTACCTTACGAGCAGTACTTC. The variable domain in full, completed from reference TRBV19 and TRBJ2-7, reads DGGITQSPKYLFRKEGQNVTLSCEQNLNHDAMYWYRQDPGQGLRLIYYSQIVNDFQKGDIAEGYSVSREKKESFPLTVTSAQKNPTAFYLCASSQPSGALPYEQYFGPGTRLTVT.